The rows below give T cell receptor beta chains drawn from one sample of a study of PD-1 blockade in mismatch repair-deficient tumors. Clones were read by immunoSEQ multiplex PCR, and TCRdb kept only the in-frame ones, dropping some. The sample holds 100,000 or so clones; 82% are singletons and the top ten take roughly 6.3%. The material sequenced was peripheral blood, taken around 8 months after starting pembrolizumab. These receptor sequences come from an adult with mismatch repair-deficient cancer. The CDR3 runs from the conserved cysteine through the conserved F or W. Clone size appears in some rows only: once, few, many, or a class for an expanded clone.

. TRBV19 CASSATSGRGDEQFF
. TRBV7-9 CASSAGGSSYEQYF
. TRBV18 CASSPTSGFGTGELFF
. TRBV6-5 CASSLQGPYEQYF
. TRBV11-2 CASSTSGRNPTGQYF
. TRBV2 CASSSSSGRLDTQYF
few TRBV23-1 CASSQSRTLGFYEQYF
. TRBV5-1 CASSSGGGPSYEQYF
. TRBV6-1 CASIPLGGGQPQHF
. TRBV6-5 CASRLSGTGDQPQHF
. TRBV7-6 CASSLYETGGSIQYF
once TRBV11-2 CASSLAAGDRSLVWNEQYF
. TRBV11-2 CASSLDRSKFYEQYF
. TRBV7-7 CASSLGSGRQGAGELFF
. TRBV2 CASSSAPGQRPYEQYF
. TRBV5-6 CASSLRGDFGQPQHF
. TRBV10-3 CAISREGSHNEQFF
. TRBV7-9 CASSPRGGGYEQYF
. TRBV25-1 CASSEVHRHTANTGELFF
. TRBV6-5 CASSPAGLANYGYTF
. TRBV4-1 CASSQEGRSQETQYF
. TRBV6-1 CASSEQGAGNTIYF
few TRBV11-3 CASSTGVGNTIYF
. TRBV29-1 CSFAGTSGSNEQFF
once TRBV7-3 CASSKTGGSIYGYTF
. TRBV29-1 CSVGLAENTGELFF
few TRBV27 CASSPIFTGTNNEQFF
once TRBV11-2 CASSRSGSRYNEQFF
once TRBV7-9 CASSLEVDPHWEQYF
. TRBV4-1 CASSQYRGTEAFF
. TRBV7-8 CASSLTGRLAGGRDGTGELFF
. TRBV27 CASSLRRDLAKNIQYF
. TRBV11-1 CASSPRDIHEQYF
. TRBV28 CASSSGTGSTTNEKLFF
. TRBV4-2 CASSQDPGTKDTGELFF
. TRBV27 CASSLSRGNTEAFF
. TRBV11-2 CASSLPDEAFF
. TRBV6-5 CASSYPGTGGRGYTF
. TRBV19 CASSKPSGGRAGELFF
. TRBV6-5 CASSYSPGDNEQFF
. TRBV19 CASSIFGDRDRPDEQYF
. TRBV7-9 CASSSRYSTDTQYF
. TRBV5-4 CASSPPGSNYGYTF
. TRBV19 CASSSGLAGSYEQYF
. TRBV5-1 CASSPGPAGDEKLFF
. TRBV27 CASSLSRGETYNEQFF
few TRBV15 CATSRPGGGTKIYEQYF
. TRBV5-5 CASSLEQGYGYTF
. TRBV9 CASSVALGADTQYF